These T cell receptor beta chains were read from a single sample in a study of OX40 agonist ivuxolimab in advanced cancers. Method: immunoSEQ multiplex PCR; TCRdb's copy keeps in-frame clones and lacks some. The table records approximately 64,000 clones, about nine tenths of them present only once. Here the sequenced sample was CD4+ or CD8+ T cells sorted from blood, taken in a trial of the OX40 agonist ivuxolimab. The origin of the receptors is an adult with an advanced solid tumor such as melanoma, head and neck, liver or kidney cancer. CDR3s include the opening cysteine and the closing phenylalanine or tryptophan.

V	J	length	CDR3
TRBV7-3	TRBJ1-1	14	CASSSTGGSTEAFF
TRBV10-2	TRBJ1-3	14	CASSEEGAGNTIYF
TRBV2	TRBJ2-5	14	CASGKMGQGKTQYF
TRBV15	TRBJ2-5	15	CATSKLGSAQETQYF
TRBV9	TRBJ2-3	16	CASSAMGTSATDTQYF
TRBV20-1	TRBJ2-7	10	CSARDYEQYF
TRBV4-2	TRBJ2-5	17	CASSRPPGLAGEETQYF
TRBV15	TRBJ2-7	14	CATGSLAGGGEQYF
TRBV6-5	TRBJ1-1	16	CASSYSPQGPPVGAFF
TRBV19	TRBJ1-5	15	CASSMNRQLNQPQHF
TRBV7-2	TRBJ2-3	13	CASSLKAGDTQYF